Below, 2 T cell receptor beta chains from the same sample are listed, as sequenced in a study of blood T cell repertoires in COVID-19. The protocol was immunoSEQ multiplex PCR, while the TCRdb copy is restricted to in-frame clones and leaves out a portion. The sample carries about 150,000 clones, just over 85% recorded once. The sample taken for sequencing was PBMCs or T cells enriched from blood (not recorded which). These receptors were obtained from a man aged 50 to 59 who had recovered from COVID-19.

This sequence joins TRBV27 and TRBJ2-3, with D possibly matching TRBD2 (6 bases). This CDR3 spans 14 amino acids. V was pared by 7 bases and J by 8 bases, with 19 bases between. The germline gives CDR1 MNHEY, CDR2 SMNVEV (reference sequence). CDR3 DNA: TGTGCCAGCAACTTCGGGACTGGCTCCGCTACGCAGTATTTT. It translates to CASNFGTGSATQYF.

The V call is TRBV6-1, the J call TRBJ1-5; no clear D gene. CDR3 size: 16 residues. V shed 3 bases and J shed 2 bases, with 14 bases lying between them. Looked up from germline, CDR1 is MNHNS and CDR2 is SASEGT. CDR3 region: CASSDRGKMRNQPQHF. The CDR3 bases are TGTGCCAGCAGTGACCGCGGAAAGATGCGCAATCAGCCCCAGCATTTT.